A single sample is the source of the 22 T cell receptor beta chains below, sequenced in a study of blood T cells in healthy people across ages. The second PCR ran about 6 to 12 cycles with a sample-barcoded 5' primer and J-beta primers. TCRdb fed the 5' RACE reads into MiXCR, producing one record per CDR3 protein. Counted here are hundreds of thousands of distinct CDR3 sequences, over 40% occurring once; the ten biggest clones make up roughly 14%. Material: blood. These receptors were obtained from a woman aged 80 or older in good health.

A single count supports this clonotype. V and J are TRBV14 and TRBJ2-5, with D possibly called TRBD1 or TRBD2 (5 bases each). Trimming pared 1 base from V and 2 bases from J, leaving 14 bases between. The CDR3 spans 16 residues. Germline V gene sequence: CDR1 SGHDN, CDR2 FVKESK. CDR3 sequence (DNA): TGTGCCAGCAGCCAAGTCGCCGGGGCCCAACAAGAGACCCAGTACTTC. It codes for CASSQVAGAQQETQYF.

The V and J genes are TRBV15 and TRBJ2-7; no clear D gene. Germline V gives CDR1 LNHNV, CDR2 YYDKDF (reference sequence). V was cut by 4 bases and J by 5 bases, with 9 bases left in between. This CDR3 contains 12 residues. Here the CDR3 DNA reads TGTGCCACCAGCATTGCCATGGACGAGCAGTACTTC. Protein sequence: CATSIAMDEQYF.

J is TRBJ2-4 and V is TRBV7-9; tentatively, D is TRBD2 (6 bases). The CDR3 sequence is 16 residues long. V lost 7 bases and J 1 base, leaving 17 bases between the germline ends. Germline-derived CDR1 and CDR2 are SEHNR and FQNEAQ (reference sequence). CDR3 loop: CASTTGGNRAKNIQYF. DNA of the CDR3: TGTGCCAGCACCACCGGAGGGAATAGGGCCAAAAACATTCAGTACTTC.

The CDR3 sequence: CASSPTLYGYTF. The CDR3 DNA reads TGTGCCAGCAGTCCGACTCTCTATGGCTACACCTTC. V and J are TRBV28 and TRBJ1-2; D is undetermined. Germline loops: CDR1 MDHEN, CDR2 SYDVKM. Trimming removed 5 bases at V and 4 bases at J, with 8 bases between. The CDR3 contains 12 residues.

This clonotype was found once. The rearrangement joins TRBV18 to TRBJ2-7, with D possibly TRBD2 on 6 matching bases. The length of the CDR3 is 15 residues. The germline V gene encodes CDR1 KGHSH and CDR2 LQKENI. Trimming cost V 8 bases and J 3 bases, with 20 bases left between them. CDR3 nucleotide sequence: TGTGCCAGCCCAGCTGAATTTGGGGGGAACTACGAGCAGTACTTC. This codes for CASPAEFGGNYEQYF.

The chain links TRBV12-3 or TRBV12-4 to TRBJ2-1; D not certain. Trimming took off 6 bases at V and 10 bases at J, with 10 bases between the two ends. CDR3 length: 11 residues. The CDR3 region has the DNA TGTGCCAGCAGGGGGATGGGGGAGCAGTTCTTC. This codes for CASRGMGEQFF.

In its sample, this clonotype was seen a few times. The chain combines TRBV12-3 or TRBV12-4 with TRBJ2-2; TRBD1 aligns across 11 bases. The V gene end was trimmed by 5 bases and the J gene end by 5 bases; junction bases not matched to a gene: 7. The CDR3 covers 16 residues. The chain's CDR3 is CASSLGQGAFTGELFF. CDR3 nucleotide sequence: TGTGCCAGCAGTCTTGGACAGGGGGCCTTTACCGGGGAGCTGTTTTTT.

This clonotype was counted once. V and J are TRBV2 and TRBJ2-6, with D perhaps TRBD1 (5 bases). CDR3 length: 17 residues. V was trimmed by 5 bases and J by 4 bases, leaving 18 bases between them. Germline assignment: CDR1 SNHLY and CDR2 FYNNEI. Written as DNA, the CDR3 is TGTGCCAGCAGTTCTCGTACGCAGGGTTCCGGGGCCAACGTCCTGACTTTC. Translation: CASSSRTQGSGANVLTF.

This chain joins TRBV20-1 and TRBJ1-2, with TRBD1 as a possible D gene (5 bases). This CDR3 contains 15 residues. Trimming stripped 5 bases from V and 2 bases from J, with 18 bases between. Germline values: CDR1 DFQATT, CDR2 SNEGSKA (reference sequence). This chain's CDR3 is CSAHGGVVRNYGYTF. The CDR3 region has the DNA TGCAGTGCTCACGGAGGGGTTGTTAGGAACTATGGCTACACCTTC.

This clonotype showed up just a few times. This rearrangement joins TRBV5-1 to TRBJ1-1; D remains ambiguous. V lost 0 bases and J lost 1, with 7 bases in between. In germline, CDR1 is SGHRS, CDR2 YFSETQ. This CDR3 contains 14 residues. The CDR3 DNA sequence: TGCGCCAGCAGCTTGGCCTCAGAGAACACTGAAGCTTTCTTT. Amino acids: CASSLASENTEAFF.

The gene calls are TRBV6-5 and TRBJ2-1; 7 bases align to TRBD1. Trimming at V came to 2 bases and at J to 6 bases, leaving 10 bases not matched to a gene. CDR1 is MNHEY, CDR2 SVGAGI, per germline. This CDR3 region has 16 residues. The chain's CDR3 is CASSYLGQTSVNEQFF. Here the CDR3 DNA reads TGTGCCAGCAGTTACCTGGGACAGACGTCCGTCAATGAGCAGTTCTTC.

The chain couples TRBV27 to TRBJ1-6; 9 nucleotides agree with TRBD1. Germline assignment: CDR1 MNHEY and CDR2 SMNVEV (reference sequence). The CDR3 extends over 16 amino acids. Trimming at V came to 8 bases and at J to 10 bases, leaving 15 bases not matched to a gene. CDR3 nucleotides: TGTGCCAGCGCTGGGACAGGGAAAGGGCTAAGGTCACCCCTCCACTTT. This sequence encodes CASAGTGKGLRSPLHF.

The chain is built from TRBV4-1 and TRBJ1-2; tentative D call: TRBD1 (5 bases). CDR1 is MGHRA, CDR2 YSYEKL, per germline. The germline V and J ends were trimmed by 3 bases and 2 bases, with 16 bases remaining between them. CDR3 size: 16 residues. The CDR3 here is CASSHTPGRSNYGYTF. CDR3 nucleotide sequence: TGCGCCAGCAGCCATACCCCAGGGAGGTCCAACTATGGCTACACCTTC.

V and J are TRBV29-1 and TRBJ1-2; 7 nucleotides align to TRBD1. Germline CDR1 and CDR2: SQVTM and ANQGSEA. The CDR3 has 12 residues. V shed 7 bases and J 5 bases; nucleotides not matched to a gene: 7. CDR3 DNA sequence: TGCAGCGCTCGGTGGGGACAGTATGGCTACACCTTC. Its protein is CSARWGQYGYTF.

The chain links TRBV12-3 or TRBV12-4 to TRBJ2-2; possible D gene TRBD2, 5 bases. Trimming took 6 bases from V and 7 from J, leaving 15 bases between them. The CDR3 totals 14 residues. The CDR3 loop reads CASRRSGWGGELFF. DNA of the CDR3: TGTGCCAGCAGAAGATCGGGGTGGGGCGGGGAGCTGTTTTTT.

This clonotype was seen ten or more times. The chain carries TRBV6-6 and TRBJ2-7; possibly TRBD1 or TRBD2 for D (5 bases each). V was cut by 2 bases and J by 4 bases, with 12 bases left in between. Germline lookup yields CDR1 MNHNY and CDR2 SVGAGI (reference sequence). The CDR3 is 14 residues long. The CDR3 DNA reads as TGTGCCAGCAGTTACAAGGGGACGGGATACGAGCAGTACTTC. Protein product: CASSYKGTGYEQYF.

The rearrangement uses TRBV4-1 and TRBJ2-7; D unresolved. CDR1 MGHRA and CDR2 YSYEKL come from the germline V gene. V was shortened by 3 bases and J by 2 bases, with 17 bases between the two germline ends. CDR3 length equals 16 residues. CDR3 sequence reads: CASSHPDNRSPYEQYF. Here the CDR3 DNA reads TGCGCCAGCAGCCACCCCGACAACCGGAGCCCCTACGAGCAGTACTTC.

The chain couples TRBV11-2 to TRBJ1-1, with D perhaps matching TRBD1 (5 bases). The CDR3 contains 15 residues. V lost 6 bases and J 5 bases, leaving 19 bases between the germline ends. CDR1 is SGHAT, CDR2 FQNNGV, per germline. The CDR3 is CASRRRGAEDTEAFF. CDR3 nucleotide sequence: TGTGCCAGCAGGCGCAGAGGGGCGGAAGATACTGAAGCTTTCTTT.

Concerning this clonotype itself: Since a much larger clone is just one base distant, this may be a read error. The chain is built from TRBV5-5 and TRBJ2-5, with D maybe TRBD1 (5 bases). The germline V and J ends were trimmed by 0 bases and 13 bases, with 13 bases remaining between them. The CDR3 loop spans 12 amino acids. Germline-derived CDR1 and CDR2 are SGHKS and YYEKEE (reference sequence). CDR3 amino acids: CASSLEARVGYF. For the CDR3, the DNA is TGTGCCAGCAGCTTGGAGGCCAGGGTCGGGTACTTC.

As to this clonotype: A single base separates this from a much larger clone, so it may be a read error. The chain joins TRBV9 to TRBJ1-2; D is undetermined. Germline V gene sequence: CDR1 SGDLS, CDR2 YYNGEE. The V end was cut by 7 bases, the J end by 2 bases, with 12 bases between. The CDR3 contains 13 residues. CDR3 sequence reads: CASGGLWNYGYTF. The CDR3, as DNA: TGTGCCAGCGGAGGACTGTGGAACTATGGCTACACCTTC.

This chain joins TRBV6-1 and TRBJ1-2, with TRBD1 matching 10 bases. The CDR3 covers 14 residues. V shed 4 bases, J shed 4 bases, and the junction held 3 bases outside the gene matches. CDR1 and CDR2 from the germline V gene are MNHNS and SASEGT. The DNA for the CDR3 is TGTGCCAGCAGTGCGGGACAGGGGCCCTATGGCTACACCTTC. It translates to CASSAGQGPYGYTF.

Notes on this clonotype: A single base separates this from a much larger clone, so it may be a read error. This chain connects TRBV29-1 to TRBJ1-2; a weak D match, TRBD1 (6 bases). The CDR3 runs to 12 residues. The V gene's germline CDR1 is SQVTM and CDR2 ANQGSEA. With 5 bases removed from V and 5 bases from J, the gap between germline ends came to 12 bases. In nucleotides, the CDR3 is TGCAGCGTTCTTGGGGGCCGGTATGGCTACACCTTC. Translating gives CSVLGGRYGYTF.